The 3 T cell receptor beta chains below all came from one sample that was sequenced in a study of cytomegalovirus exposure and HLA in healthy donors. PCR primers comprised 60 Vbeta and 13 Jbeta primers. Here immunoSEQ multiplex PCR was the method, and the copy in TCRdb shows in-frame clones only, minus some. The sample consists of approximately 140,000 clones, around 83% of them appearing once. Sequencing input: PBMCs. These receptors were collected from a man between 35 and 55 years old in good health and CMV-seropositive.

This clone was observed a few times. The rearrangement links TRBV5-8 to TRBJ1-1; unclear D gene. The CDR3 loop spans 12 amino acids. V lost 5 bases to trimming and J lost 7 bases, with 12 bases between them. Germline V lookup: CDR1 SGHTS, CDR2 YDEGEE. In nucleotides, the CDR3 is TGTGCCAGCAGGATACCGACTATTGAAGCTTTCTTT. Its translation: CASRIPTIEAFF.

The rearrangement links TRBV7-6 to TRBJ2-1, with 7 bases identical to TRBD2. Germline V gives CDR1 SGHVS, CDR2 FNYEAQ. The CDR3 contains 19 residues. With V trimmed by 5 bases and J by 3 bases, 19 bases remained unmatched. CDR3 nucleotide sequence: TGTGCCAGCAGCGAGCGGGACCGACACATCACGTCCATCTACAATGAGCAGTTCTTC. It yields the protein CASSERDRHITSIYNEQFF.

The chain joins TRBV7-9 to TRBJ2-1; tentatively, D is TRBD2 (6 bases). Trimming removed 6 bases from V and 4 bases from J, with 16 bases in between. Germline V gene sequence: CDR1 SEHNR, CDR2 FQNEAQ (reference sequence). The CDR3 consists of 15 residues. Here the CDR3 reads CASSKIGSIYNEQFF. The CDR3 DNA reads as TGTGCCAGCAGTAAAATCGGGAGTATATACAATGAGCAGTTCTTC.